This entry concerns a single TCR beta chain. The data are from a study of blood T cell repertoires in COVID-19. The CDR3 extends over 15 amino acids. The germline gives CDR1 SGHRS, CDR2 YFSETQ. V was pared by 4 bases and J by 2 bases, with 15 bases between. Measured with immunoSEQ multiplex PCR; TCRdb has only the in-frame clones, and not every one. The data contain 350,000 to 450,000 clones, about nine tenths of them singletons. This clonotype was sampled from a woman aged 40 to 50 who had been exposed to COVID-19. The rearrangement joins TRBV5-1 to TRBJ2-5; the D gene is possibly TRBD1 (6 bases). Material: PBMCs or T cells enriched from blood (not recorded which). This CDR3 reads CASSPRPGAQETQYF. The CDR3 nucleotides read TGCGCCAGCAGCCCCCGGCCAGGGGCTCAAGAGACCCAGTACTTC.